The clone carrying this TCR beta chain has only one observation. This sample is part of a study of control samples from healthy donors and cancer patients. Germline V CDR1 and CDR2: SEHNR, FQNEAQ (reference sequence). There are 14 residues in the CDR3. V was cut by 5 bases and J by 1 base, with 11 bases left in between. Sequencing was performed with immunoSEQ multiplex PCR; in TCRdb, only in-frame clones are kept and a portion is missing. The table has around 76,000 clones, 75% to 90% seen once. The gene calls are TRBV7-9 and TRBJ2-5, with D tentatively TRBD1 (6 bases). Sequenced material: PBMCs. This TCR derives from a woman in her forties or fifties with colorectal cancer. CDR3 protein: CASSTRTAQETQYF. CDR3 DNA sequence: TGTGCCAGCAGCACTCGGACAGCCCAAGAGACCCAGTACTTC. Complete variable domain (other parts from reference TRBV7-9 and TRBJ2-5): DTGVSQNPRHKITKRGQNVTFRCDPISEHNRLYWYRQTLGQGPEFLTYFQNEAQLEKSRLLSDRFSAERPKGSFSTLEIQRTEQGDSAMYLCASSTRTAQETQYFGPGTRLLVL.